What follows are 30 T cell receptor beta chains derived from one specimen sequenced in a study of T cell repertoires in cytomegalovirus infection. A single record per CDR3 protein comes from TCRdb applying MiXCR to the reads. Here the sample spans about 51,000 distinct CDR3 sequences, around 18% being singletons. No antigens are known for them. This sample comprised CD8+ T cells from cultured PBMCs, obtained from culture after CMV antigen stimulation. Source of these receptors: a human donor in good health (CMV status not recorded). Some clones in this sample may be carry-over from other donors' samples.

The chain couples TRBV14 to TRBJ1-6; D uncertain. Germline V gives CDR1 SGHDN, CDR2 FVKESK. The CDR3 is 17 residues long. V was cut by 5 bases and J by 0 bases, with 14 bases left in between. CDR3 nucleotide sequence: TGTGCCAGCAGCTCTCCTTCAACGAGCTCCTATAATTCACCCCTCCACTTT. Its translation: CASSSPSTSSYNSPLHF.

There are a few counts of this clonotype. This chain connects TRBV13 to TRBJ1-6; D ambiguous. Trimming removed 4 bases from V and 14 bases from J, with 12 bases in between. The germline gives CDR1 PRHDT, CDR2 FYEKMQ (reference sequence). The CDR3 extends over 12 amino acids. The CDR3 region is CASSSLNSALHF. Written as DNA, the CDR3 is TGTGCCAGCAGCTCCCTTAATTCGGCCCTCCACTTT.

The chain recombines TRBV14 with TRBJ1-1, with D hard to call. This CDR3 is built from 11 residues. V lost 5 bases, J lost 4 bases, and 5 bases lay in between. Germline CDR1 and CDR2: SGHDN and FVKESK. The CDR3 here is CASSWGTEAFF. The CDR3 DNA is TGTGCCAGCAGCTGGGGCACTGAAGCTTTCTTT. The whole variable domain, remainder taken from reference TRBV14 and TRBJ1-1, is EAGVTQFPSHSVIEKGQTVTLRCDPISGHDNLYWYRRVMGKEIKFLLHFVKESKQDESGMPNNRFLAERTGGTYSTLKVQPAELEDSGVYFCASSWGTEAFFGQGTRLTVV.

V gene TRBV5-4 combines with J gene TRBJ2-5; D is perhaps TRBD1 or TRBD2 (5 bases each). The V end lost 0 bases, the J end lost 10 bases, and 22 bases lay between the germline ends. Germline loops: CDR1 SGHNT, CDR2 YYREEE (reference sequence). CDR3 size: 16 residues. The DNA of the CDR3 is TGTGCCAGCAGCTTGGCCTTTCCGGGCTCCCGGGGCTTCCAGTACTTC. Translating it yields CASSLAFPGSRGFQYF.

This rearrangement joins TRBV9 to TRBJ2-1; the D is unclear. Germline values: CDR1 SGDLS, CDR2 YYNGEE. Trimming cost V 4 bases and J 10 bases, with 15 bases left between them. CDR3 size: 13 residues. This CDR3 reads CASSLDLPAEQFF. CDR3 bases: TGTGCCAGCAGCCTCGACCTTCCCGCCGAGCAGTTCTTC.

This clonotype was found a few times. V and J are TRBV4-1 and TRBJ2-7; 9 bases match TRBD2. The V and J ends lost 4 bases and 2 bases, in that order; junction bases with no gene match: 9. Germline V CDR1 and CDR2: MGHRA, YSYEKL. The CDR3 totals 16 residues. The CDR3 region is CASSLTDSGSAYEQYF. The CDR3 DNA follows: TGCGCCAGCAGCCTTACCGATAGCGGGAGTGCCTACGAGCAGTACTTC.

By proportion, this clonotype is medium-sized. The chain uses TRBV12-3 or TRBV12-4 and TRBJ2-1; D gene uncertain. This CDR3 has 12 amino acids. V was pared by 3 bases and J by 7 bases, with 7 bases between. The CDR3 nucleotides are TGTGCCAGCAGTTTTAGCTGGAATGAGCAGTTCTTC. It translates to CASSFSWNEQFF.

Only a few counts were recorded for this clonotype. The chain links TRBV7-9 to TRBJ2-7; possible D gene TRBD2, 5 bases. There are 12 residues in the CDR3. Germline V gives CDR1 SEHNR, CDR2 FQNEAQ (reference sequence). V lost 5 bases and J 7 bases, leaving 12 bases between the germline ends. The CDR3 region is CASSQLGGEQYF. The DNA for the CDR3 is TGTGCCAGCAGCCAGTTGGGCGGGGAGCAGTACTTC.

The chain uses TRBV5-4 and TRBJ1-5, with 9 bases aligning to TRBD1. This CDR3 is built from 16 residues. Germline V gene lookup returns CDR1 SGHNT and CDR2 YYREEE (reference sequence). The V and J ends lost 3 bases and 0 bases, in that order; junction bases with no gene match: 4. In DNA, the CDR3 is TGTGCCAGCAGCTCTACACAGGGGGCTAGCAATCAGCCCCAGCATTTT. Translated, it gives CASSSTQGASNQPQHF.

Sample share makes this clonotype medium-sized. V usage is TRBV27 and J usage is TRBJ2-5; tentatively, D is TRBD1 or TRBD2 (5 bases each). The germline CDR1 and CDR2 sequences are MNHEY and SMNVEV (reference sequence). V dropped 2 bases and J dropped 0 bases, with 13 bases sitting between them. CDR3 size: 16 residues. CDR3 nucleotides: TGTGCCAGCAGTTTACTGCCCGGGGCGAACCAAGAGACCCAGTACTTC. Amino acids: CASSLLPGANQETQYF.

V is TRBV19 and J is TRBJ1-6; D remains unclear. This CDR3 contains 15 residues. Germline V gene sequence: CDR1 LNHDA, CDR2 SQIVND (reference sequence). V lost 4 bases, J lost 8 bases, and 15 bases lay in between. CDR3 DNA sequence: TGTGCCAGTAGTACTCATCCGGGCGCGGATTCACCCCTCCACTTT. This encodes CASSTHPGADSPLHF.

The chain has TRBV7-2 and TRBJ2-7, with TRBD2 identical over 11 bases. With 5 bases clipped from V and 1 base from J, the junction kept 10 bases outside the gene matches. Germline CDR1 SGHTA, CDR2 FQGNSA. The CDR3 contains 17 residues. CDR3 loop: CASSIWTSGYPSYEQYF. In nucleotides, the CDR3 is TGTGCCAGCAGCATCTGGACTAGCGGGTACCCTTCCTACGAGCAGTACTTC.

This clonotype occurred a few times. The V call is TRBV7-9, the J call TRBJ2-1; D is perhaps TRBD2 (5 bases). CDR1 SEHNR and CDR2 FQNEAQ come from the germline V gene (reference sequence). Between the trimmed V and J ends, which lost 8 bases and 2 bases, there was a span of 10 bases. This CDR3 has 13 amino acids. CDR3 coding DNA: TGTGCCAGCCGGGGAGAGGCCTACAATGAGCAGTTCTTC. The encoded protein is CASRGEAYNEQFF.

The chain joins TRBV11-2 to TRBJ2-1; TRBD2 agrees at 8 bases. Germline lookup yields CDR1 SGHAT and CDR2 FQNNGV. The length of the CDR3 is 16 residues. V lost 4 bases to trimming and J lost 8 bases; unmatched junction nucleotides: 13. For the CDR3, the DNA is TGTGCCAGCAGCTCCACTCCGGCGGGAGGAGGCGATGAGCAGTTCTTC. It codes for CASSSTPAGGGDEQFF.

This rearrangement joins TRBV28 to TRBJ2-7, with D tentatively TRBD1 (6 bases). There are 12 residues in the CDR3. Germline assignment: CDR1 MDHEN and CDR2 SYDVKM. V lost 9 bases and J lost 0, with 9 bases in between. The CDR3 sequence: CASTGSSYEQYF. CDR3 sequence (DNA): TGTGCCAGTACAGGGAGCTCCTACGAGCAGTACTTC.

V gene TRBV7-6 combines with J gene TRBJ2-2, with a weak D call TRBD1 (6 bases). CDR1 and CDR2 (germline): SGHVS, FNYEAQ. The V and J ends lost 5 bases and 1 base respectively, with 11 bases between them. The CDR3 has 15 amino acids. The CDR3 DNA reads TGTGCCAGCAGCCCGCCGGACAGGAACACCGGGGAGCTGTTTTTT. Translated: CASSPPDRNTGELFF.

This chain joins TRBV6-1 and TRBJ2-2; 7 bases map to TRBD2. Germline V gives CDR1 MNHNS, CDR2 SASEGT. The CDR3 runs to 15 residues. J was trimmed by 5 bases and V by 6 bases; bases with no gene match: 9. Here the CDR3 reads CASSSGGRGTGELFF. The CDR3 DNA reads as TGTGCCAGCAGCTCAGGCGGGAGAGGGACCGGGGAGCTGTTTTTT.

This chain links TRBV7-6 with TRBJ2-1; 9 nucleotides line up with TRBD2. There are 19 residues in the CDR3. In germline, CDR1 is SGHVS, CDR2 FNYEAQ. The V gene end was trimmed by 2 bases and the J gene end by 0 bases; junction bases not matched to a gene: 11. The CDR3 DNA reads TGTGCCAGCAGCTTAAGGCGGGAGGGTTCCTTAAGCTCCTACAATGAGCAGTTCTTC. This translates into CASSLRREGSLSSYNEQFF.

This clonotype turned up a few times. V usage is TRBV6-2 or TRBV6-3 and J usage is TRBJ2-7; a possible D gene is TRBD1 (6 bases). CDR3 length: 17 residues. The V gene's germline CDR1 is MNHEY and CDR2 SVGEGT. Trimming took off 2 bases at V and 6 bases at J, with 23 bases between the two ends. CDR3 DNA sequence: TGTGCCAGCAGTTACCGGGTGACGGGACAAGGGACGTCCGAGCAGTACTTC. Its protein product is CASSYRVTGQGTSEQYF.

The V call is TRBV11-2, the J call TRBJ2-5, with D perhaps TRBD2 (6 bases). The CDR3 has 15 residues. Between the trimmed V and J ends, which lost 4 bases and 1 base, there was a span of 13 bases. From germline, CDR1 is SGHAT and CDR2 FQNNGV. The CDR3 loop is CASSSLSGIQETQYF. In nucleotides, the CDR3 is TGTGCCAGCAGCTCACTTAGCGGTATCCAAGAGACCCAGTACTTC.

This clonotype was seen repeatedly, ten times or more. The V and J genes are TRBV6-2 or TRBV6-3 and TRBJ2-5, with 12 bases fitting TRBD1. CDR1 MNHEY and CDR2 SVGEGT come from the germline V gene. The CDR3 consists of 16 residues. J gave up 4 bases and V 8 bases, and 11 bases lay outside the gene matches. The CDR3 here is CASDPGQGARRETQYF. CDR3 in DNA: TGTGCCAGCGATCCGGGACAGGGGGCTCGTAGAGAGACCCAGTACTTC.

In this sample, this clonotype turned up a few times. The chain has TRBV25-1 and TRBJ1-2; TRBD1 agrees at 7 bases. V was pared by 0 bases and J by 4 bases, with 14 bases of the junction left unmatched. CDR3 length: 18 residues. Germline V gives CDR1 MGHDK, CDR2 SYGVNS. CDR3 region: CASSEYSTGKGETYGYTF. The CDR3 coding sequence is TGTGCCAGCAGTGAATACTCGACAGGGAAGGGTGAAACCTATGGCTACACCTTC.

The chain employs TRBV4-3 and TRBJ2-5, with 8 bases fitting TRBD1. The CDR3 loop spans 15 amino acids. Germline V gene sequence: CDR1 LGHNA, CDR2 YSLEER. Germline trimming cut 3 bases from V and 4 bases from J; bases unmatched to any gene: 7. CDR3 coding DNA: TGCGCCAGCAGCCATGTACAGGGGGATGTAGAGACCCAGTACTTC. This encodes CASSHVQGDVETQYF.

The rearrangement joins TRBV6-2 or TRBV6-3 to TRBJ1-2, with D unresolved. Germline V lookup: CDR1 MNHEY, CDR2 SVGEGT. The CDR3 sequence is 15 residues long. V lost 2 bases, J lost 10 bases, and 20 bases lay in between. CDR3 sequence: CASSYPGPALWDYTF. Written as DNA, the CDR3 is TGTGCCAGCAGTTACCCCGGGCCTGCTTTATGGGACTACACCTTC.

The rearrangement uses TRBV12-3 or TRBV12-4 and TRBJ2-3; D might be TRBD2 (7 bases). The ends were cut back, 5 bases at V and 3 bases at J, with 21 bases in the middle. The CDR3 length is 17 residues. The CDR3 spells CASSRPGAGATTDTQYF. CDR3 DNA: TGTGCCAGCAGTCGGCCCGGGGCGGGGGCAACAACAGATACGCAGTATTTT.

The rearrangement uses TRBV9 and TRBJ2-2; tentatively, D is TRBD2 (6 bases). CDR3 length equals 15 residues. V shed 0 bases and J shed 4 bases, with 10 bases lying between them. Per germline, CDR1 SGDLS and CDR2 YYNGEE. The CDR3, as DNA: TGTGCCAGCAGCGTAGAGGGACTCAGCACCGGGGAGCTGTTTTTT. Translated, it gives CASSVEGLSTGELFF.

Relative to its sample, this clonotype is medium-sized. The rearrangement links TRBV7-2 to TRBJ1-6, with D maybe TRBD1 (5 bases). The CDR3 is made up of 17 amino acids. CDR1 is SGHTA, CDR2 FQGNSA, per germline. Trimming removed 3 bases from V and 7 bases from J, with 19 bases in between. CDR3 DNA sequence: TGTGCCAGCAGCTTGATAGGTGGGGCTTGGAGGAATTCACCCCTCCACTTT. It translates to CASSLIGGAWRNSPLHF.

This clonotype has more than one count but fewer than ten. One junction end does not reproduce the germline sequence, and a read error may be involved. This chain connects TRBV4-1 to TRBJ1-1, with D possibly being TRBD1 (6 bases). This CDR3 comprises 15 residues. Germline values: CDR1 MGHRA, CDR2 YSYEKL. CDR3 nucleotide sequence: TGTGCCAGCAGCCCCGACCCTCGACAGGACACTGAAGCTTTCTTT. Its protein product is CASSPDPRQDTEAFF.

In this sample, this clonotype turned up a few times. The chain carries TRBV7-2 and TRBJ2-5; a weak D match, TRBD1 (5 bases). V lost 2 bases, J lost 2 bases, and 9 bases lay in between. CDR3 length equals 14 residues. The germline V gene has CDR1 SGHTA and CDR2 FQGNSA. The CDR3: CASSLSDTQETQYF. In nucleotides, the CDR3 is TGTGCCAGCAGCTTATCGGACACTCAAGAGACCCAGTACTTC.

This sequence joins TRBV29-1 and TRBJ2-2; possibly TRBD1 for D (6 bases). From germline, CDR1 is SQVTM and CDR2 ANQGSEA. The CDR3 spans 12 residues. V gave up 2 bases and J gave up 7 bases, with 8 bases separating them. As DNA, the CDR3 is TGCAGCGTTGAAAGGGGGATCGGGGAGCTGTTTTTT. Translated, it gives CSVERGIGELFF.